The 2 T cell receptor beta chains reported below all come from one sample, sequenced in a study of cytomegalovirus exposure and HLA in healthy donors. The protocol was immunoSEQ multiplex PCR, while the TCRdb copy is restricted to in-frame clones and leaves out a portion. This table has about 97,000 clones, roughly 95% appearing once. The specimen was PBMCs. These receptors came from a woman aged 18-30 years in good health and CMV-seronegative.

The chain links TRBV6-5 to TRBJ1-6; D call uncertain. CDR1 is MNHEY, CDR2 SVGAGI, per germline. The CDR3 is 14 residues long. Between the trimmed V and J ends, which lost 8 bases and 0 bases, there was a span of 8 bases. CDR3 in DNA: TGTGCCAGCGCACGCAGCTCCTATAATTCACCCCTCCACTTT. Protein sequence: CASARSSYNSPLHF.

The rearrangement links TRBV5-4 to TRBJ1-3; tentative D call: TRBD1 (5 bases). The CDR3 extends over 16 amino acids. The germline V and J ends were trimmed by 4 bases and 0 bases, with 14 bases remaining between them. Per the germline V gene, CDR1 is SGHNT and CDR2 is YYREEE (reference sequence). The chain's CDR3 is CASSPGTASSGNTIYF. CDR3 in DNA: TGTGCCAGCAGCCCAGGGACTGCGAGCTCTGGAAACACCATATATTTT.